Each of the 12 T cell receptor beta chains below was sequenced from the same sample in a study of T cell responses to AZD1222 COVID-19 vaccine. Clones were read by immunoSEQ multiplex PCR, and TCRdb kept only the in-frame ones, dropping some. The data show 150,000 to 200,000 clones, 80% to 90% seen once. The sample here was peripheral blood, taken on day 0 of MenACWY control vaccination. The receptor set was obtained from an adult in good health.

CDR3 in amino acids: CASSPGGGDGSPLHF. The CDR3 DNA sequence: TGTGCCAGCAGCCCAGGAGGGGGCGACGGTTCACCCCTCCACTTT. The chain has TRBV4-2 and TRBJ1-6, with 7 bases that match TRBD1. Germline V gene sequence: CDR1 LGHNA, CDR2 YNFKEQ. CDR3 length equals 15 residues. Trimming took 4 bases from V and 9 from J; bases not matched to a gene: 9.

The chain employs TRBV5-4 and TRBJ2-7; weak D call: TRBD1 (6 bases). The CDR3 sequence is 15 residues long. Trimming removed 0 bases at V and 2 bases at J, with 12 bases between. From germline, CDR1 is SGHNT and CDR2 YYREEE (reference sequence). The CDR3 nucleotides read TGTGCCAGCAGCTTGGGGTGGGGGCCAACCTACGAGCAGTACTTC. It encodes CASSLGWGPTYEQYF. The whole variable domain, filled in from reference TRBV5-4 and TRBJ2-7, reads ETGVTQSPTHLIKTRGQQVTLRCSSQSGHNTVSWYQQALGQGPQFIFQYYREEENGRGNFPPRFSGLQFPNYSSELNVNALELDDSALYLCASSLGWGPTYEQYFGPGTRLTVT.

This clone has just one count. The genes are TRBV5-6 and TRBJ2-2, with 8 bases identical to TRBD2. This CDR3 spans 16 amino acids. In germline, CDR1 is SGHDT, CDR2 YYEEEE. Trimming cost V 1 base and J 5 bases; bases outside gene matches: 7. CDR3 DNA sequence: TGTGCCAGCAGCTTGCGGGGGGGAACTGAAACCGGGGAGCTGTTTTTT. The encoded protein is CASSLRGGTETGELFF.

V and J are TRBV12-5 and TRBJ1-1; no clear D gene. CDR3 length equals 16 residues. Germline V gene data show CDR1 as LGHNT and CDR2 as FRNRAP. The V and J ends lost 0 bases and 0 bases respectively, with 11 bases between them. This chain's CDR3 is CASGLVRSGMNTEAFF. For the CDR3, the DNA is TGTGCTAGTGGTTTGGTACGTTCTGGAATGAACACTGAAGCTTTCTTT. Complete variable domain (other parts from reference TRBV12-5 and TRBJ1-1): DARVTQTPRHKVTEMGQEVTMRCQPILGHNTVFWYRQTMMQGLELLAYFRNRAPLDDSGMPKDRFSAEMPDATLATLKIQPSEPRDSAVYFCASGLVRSGMNTEAFFGQGTRLTVV.

V usage is TRBV5-6 and J usage is TRBJ1-3; D ambiguous. V lost 1 base, J lost 4 bases, and 6 bases lay in between. The CDR3 spans 13 residues. The germline V gene encodes CDR1 SGHDT and CDR2 YYEEEE. In DNA form, the CDR3 reads TGTGCCAGCAGCTTGTCAGCCGGAAACACCATATATTTT. Protein: CASSLSAGNTIYF.

The V gene is TRBV27, the J gene TRBJ2-7, with 7 bases identical to TRBD1. V shed 1 base, J shed 7 bases, and the junction held 13 bases outside the gene matches. Germline V gene lookup returns CDR1 MNHEY and CDR2 SMNVEV (reference sequence). The CDR3 has 16 residues. The CDR3 is CASSLYSGQNLLEQYF. The CDR3 DNA follows: TGTGCCAGCAGTTTATATTCGGGACAGAACCTTTTGGAGCAGTACTTC.

The chain employs TRBV6-5 and TRBJ2-7, with D uncertain. The CDR3 sequence is 13 residues long. V dropped 8 bases and J dropped 1 base, with 12 bases sitting between them. The germline V gene has CDR1 MNHEY and CDR2 SVGAGI. DNA of the CDR3: TGTGCCAGCCATCACCGGGTTTCCTACGAGCAGTACTTC. Its translation is CASHHRVSYEQYF.

J is TRBJ1-1 and V is TRBV19; the D gene is possibly TRBD1 (5 bases). The CDR3 loop spans 13 amino acids. CDR1 and CDR2 (germline): LNHDA, SQIVND (reference sequence). Trimming removed 4 bases at V and 3 bases at J, with 9 bases between. CDR3 bases: TGTGCCAGTAGTACCCCCAGGGACACTGAAGCTTTCTTT. This translates into CASSTPRDTEAFF.

The chain carries TRBV27 and TRBJ1-2; 7 positions agree with TRBD1. After removal of 2 bases from V and 7 bases from J, the junction contained 13 bases not matched to a gene. The length of the CDR3 is 16 residues. Germline-derived CDR1 and CDR2 are MNHEY and SMNVEV (reference sequence). The CDR3 DNA follows: TGTGCCAGCAGTTTAAGCCGACAGGGTGGGGACGGTGGCTACACCTTC. It specifies CASSLSRQGGDGGYTF.

The sample holds one count of this clone. J is TRBJ2-5 and V is TRBV6-1; possibly TRBD1 or TRBD2 for D (5 bases each). V dropped 1 base and J dropped 7 bases, with 16 bases sitting between them. This CDR3 has 15 amino acids. In germline, CDR1 is MNHNS, CDR2 SASEGT. CDR3 DNA sequence: TGTGCCAGCAGTGAAGGACTGACAGTCGGAGGGACCCAGTACTTC. This translates into CASSEGLTVGGTQYF.

The table lists this clone with a few counts. The rearrangement uses TRBV11-3 and TRBJ1-1; D remains ambiguous. With 1 base removed from V and 2 bases from J, the gap between germline ends came to 5 bases. Germline-derived CDR1 and CDR2 are SGHNT and YENEEA. This CDR3 contains 13 residues. CDR3 residues: CASSLAGNTEAFF. The DNA for the CDR3 is TGTGCCAGCAGCTTAGCGGGTAACACTGAAGCTTTCTTT.

This rearrangement joins TRBV19 to TRBJ1-3; D is uncertain. Trimming took 4 bases from V and 7 from J, leaving 8 bases between them. CDR1 and CDR2 from the germline V gene are LNHDA and SQIVND (reference sequence). The CDR3 is 12 amino acids. The CDR3 loop is CASSTGWNTIYF. As DNA, the CDR3 is TGTGCCAGTAGTACTGGGTGGAACACCATATATTTT. Looking up the rest from reference TRBV19 and TRBJ1-3 gives the full variable domain: DGGITQSPKYLFRKEGQNVTLSCEQNLNHDAMYWYRQDPGQGLRLIYYSQIVNDFQKGDIAEGYSVSREKKESFPLTVTSAQKNPTAFYLCASSTGWNTIYFGEGSWLTVV.